The text below deals with one T cell receptor beta chain. The antigen is unknown. An end of the junction differs from the germline gene, which may be a read error. Both 60 Vbeta primers and 13 Jbeta primers went into the PCR. Clones were sequenced by immunoSEQ multiplex PCR, and TCRdb holds only the in-frame ones, with some missing. The sample lists around 150,000 clones, around four fifths occurring once. These data belong to a study of cytomegalovirus exposure and HLA in healthy donors. Broader study findings: It was taken for granted in presence/absence analyses that sequencing depth across donors was roughly uniform.

Germline V gives CDR1 ENHRY, CDR2 SYGVKD. CDR3 size: 15 residues. Sequencing was performed on PBMCs. The TCR sequence derives from a woman between 50 and 59 years old in good health and CMV-seronegative. The chain uses TRBV10-3 and TRBJ2-2; 10 nucleotides line up with TRBD1. CDR3 nucleotide sequence: TGTGCCGTCAGTGTAGGGACAGGGGCAGCCGGGGAGCTGTTTTTT. The encoded protein is CAVSVGTGAAGELFF.